This T cell receptor (beta chain) was recovered during a study of vaccination and CD4 T cells after COVID-19. Study in general: A CEFX pool, an HIV-1 Nef pool, or no peptide went to control cultures.

CDR1 and CDR2 from the germline V gene are KGHDR and SFDVKD. The CDR3 is 12 amino acids. Between the trimmed V and J ends, which lost 3 bases and 4 bases, there was a span of 5 bases. This clonotype showed up just a few times. Its specificity is not known. The study, taken as a whole, reports: Within convalescent individuals, 304 out of 307 vaccine-specific clones proved to be spike mono-reactive. Median SARS-CoV-2-reactive clonotype numbers rose nonsignificantly, about 20 to 40.

The treatment: approximately 11-day PBMC culture with coronavirus spike peptide pools or control peptides (ViraFEST assay). ViraFEST grew antigen-specific T cells using peptide pools, then sequenced TCRs. Once obtained from cultured CD4+ T cells, the DNA was sequenced using the Oncomine TCR Beta short-read assay. From the PCR reads, TCRdb called clonotypes with MiXCR, one entry per CDR3 protein. Here the sample spans roughly 19,000 distinct CDR3 sequences, less than 75% being singletons. Sequenced input: CD4+ T cells from blood, cultured in vitro. V usage is TRBV24-1 and J usage is TRBJ2-5; the D is unclear. This sequence was found in a human donor who had recovered from COVID-19. CDR3 sequence (DNA): TGTGCCACCAGTGATCACCTAGAGACCCAGTACTTC. It encodes CATSDHLETQYF.